Here is one TCR beta chain with its context. The data were obtained in a study of cytomegalovirus exposure and HLA in healthy donors. Trimming left V 4 bases short and J 9 bases short, with 16 bases between. The CDR3 totals 13 residues. CDR1 GTSNPN and CDR2 SVGIG come from the germline V gene (reference sequence). A multiplex PCR was run with 60 Vbeta primers and 13 Jbeta primers. Method: immunoSEQ multiplex PCR; TCRdb's copy keeps in-frame clones and lacks some. The table records roughly 180,000 clones, around 80% of them present only once. The chain employs TRBV30 and TRBJ1-5; D remains ambiguous. This sequence was found in a woman aged 60-70 years in good health and CMV-seropositive. Material for sequencing was PBMCs. The CDR3 protein is CAWTPPGVGPQHF. CDR3 DNA: TGTGCCTGGACCCCTCCCGGGGTGGGGCCCCAGCATTTT.